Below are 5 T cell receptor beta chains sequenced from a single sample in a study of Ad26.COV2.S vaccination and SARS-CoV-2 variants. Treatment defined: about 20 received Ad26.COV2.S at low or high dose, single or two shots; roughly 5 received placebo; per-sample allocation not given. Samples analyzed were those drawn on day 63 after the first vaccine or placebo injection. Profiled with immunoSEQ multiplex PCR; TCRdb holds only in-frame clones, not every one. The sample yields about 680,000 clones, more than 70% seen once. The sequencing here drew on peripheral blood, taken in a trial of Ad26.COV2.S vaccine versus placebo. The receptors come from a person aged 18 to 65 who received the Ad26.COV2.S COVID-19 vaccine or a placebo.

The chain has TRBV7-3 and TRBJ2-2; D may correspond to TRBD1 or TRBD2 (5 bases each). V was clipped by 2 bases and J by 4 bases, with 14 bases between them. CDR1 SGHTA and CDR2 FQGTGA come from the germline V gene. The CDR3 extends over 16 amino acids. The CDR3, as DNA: TGTGCCAGCAGCTTATCTTCGGGGACCGGCACCGGGGAGCTGTTTTTT. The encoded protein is CASSLSSGTGTGELFF.

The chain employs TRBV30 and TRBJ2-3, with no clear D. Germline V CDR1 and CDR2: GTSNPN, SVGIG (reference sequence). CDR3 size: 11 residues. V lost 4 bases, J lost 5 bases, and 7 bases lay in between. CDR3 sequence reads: CAWTIRDTQYF. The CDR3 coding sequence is TGTGCCTGGACAATCCGAGATACGCAGTATTTT.

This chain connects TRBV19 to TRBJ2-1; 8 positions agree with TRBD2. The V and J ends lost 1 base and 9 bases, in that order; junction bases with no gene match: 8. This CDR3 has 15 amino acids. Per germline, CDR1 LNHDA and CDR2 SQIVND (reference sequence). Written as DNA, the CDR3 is TGTGCCAGTAGTATAGTGACGGGAGGGCCGGGTGAGCAGTTCTTC. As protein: CASSIVTGGPGEQFF.

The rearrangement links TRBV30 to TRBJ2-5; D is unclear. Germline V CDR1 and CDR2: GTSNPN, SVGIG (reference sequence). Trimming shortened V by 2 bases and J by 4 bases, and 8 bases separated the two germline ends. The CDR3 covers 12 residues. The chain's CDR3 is CAWSRPRETQYF. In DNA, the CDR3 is TGTGCCTGGAGTAGGCCTAGAGAGACCCAGTACTTC.

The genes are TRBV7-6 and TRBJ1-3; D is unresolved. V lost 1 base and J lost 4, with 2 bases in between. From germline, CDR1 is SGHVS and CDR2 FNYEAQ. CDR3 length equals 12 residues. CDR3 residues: CASSLEGNTIYF. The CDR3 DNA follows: TGTGCCAGCAGCTTAGAGGGAAACACCATATATTTT.